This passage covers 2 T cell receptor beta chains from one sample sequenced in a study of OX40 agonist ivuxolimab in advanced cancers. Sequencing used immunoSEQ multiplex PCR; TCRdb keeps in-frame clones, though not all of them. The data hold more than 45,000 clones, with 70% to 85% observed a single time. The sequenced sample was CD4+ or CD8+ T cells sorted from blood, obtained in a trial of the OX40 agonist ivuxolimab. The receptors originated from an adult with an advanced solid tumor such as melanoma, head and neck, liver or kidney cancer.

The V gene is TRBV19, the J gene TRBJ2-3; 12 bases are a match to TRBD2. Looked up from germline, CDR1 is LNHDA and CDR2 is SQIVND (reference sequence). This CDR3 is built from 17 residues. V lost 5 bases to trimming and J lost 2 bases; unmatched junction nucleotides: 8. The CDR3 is CASSASRLAGDTDTQYF. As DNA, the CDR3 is TGTGCCAGTAGTGCATCCAGACTAGCGGGGGACACAGATACGCAGTATTTT.

The CDR3 here is CASSQLTGGAVGYTF. CDR3 bases: TGCGCCAGCAGCCAACTTACAGGGGGCGCGGTTGGCTACACCTTC. The V call is TRBV5-1, the J call TRBJ1-2; TRBD1 matches at 9 bases. The CDR3 contains 15 residues. V lost 4 bases and J lost 7; bases outside the gene matches: 11. Per the germline V gene, CDR1 is SGHRS and CDR2 is YFSETQ. Supplemented by reference TRBV5-1 and TRBJ1-2, the full variable domain reads KAGVTQTPRYLIKTRGQQVTLSCSPISGHRSVSWYQQTPGQGLQFLFEYFSETQRNKGNFPGRFSGRQFSNSRSEMNVSTLELGDSALYLCASSQLTGGAVGYTFGSGTRLTVV.